A selection of T cell receptor beta chains follows, all from one sample in a study of OX40 agonist ivuxolimab in advanced cancers. Generated by immunoSEQ multiplex PCR, the TCRdb table keeps only in-frame clones and is missing some. The sample has 37,000 or so clones, roughly 82% seen once. This specimen consisted of CD4+ or CD8+ T cells sorted from blood, obtained in a trial of the OX40 agonist ivuxolimab. These receptors all come from an adult with an advanced solid tumor such as melanoma, head and neck, liver or kidney cancer. The CDR3 runs from the conserved cysteine through the conserved F or W.

CSVARTDPRTDTQYF | TRBJ2-3 | TRBV29-1
CASGLTGGTEAFF | TRBJ1-1 | TRBV9
CASSPRLAGGETQYF | TRBJ2-5 | TRBV5-4
CASGQDRVRAEAFF | TRBJ1-1 | TRBV12-5
CASSLTQGASPLHF | TRBJ1-6 | TRBV5-1
CASRQRQAFQETQYF | TRBJ2-5 | TRBV27
CASSVGVFRGNTIYF | TRBJ1-3 | TRBV9
CASSEIRGQQPQHF | TRBJ1-5 | TRBV2
CASRGQGARGYTF | TRBJ1-2 | TRBV10-2
CASSSMTSGVGEQYF | TRBJ2-7 | TRBV11-1